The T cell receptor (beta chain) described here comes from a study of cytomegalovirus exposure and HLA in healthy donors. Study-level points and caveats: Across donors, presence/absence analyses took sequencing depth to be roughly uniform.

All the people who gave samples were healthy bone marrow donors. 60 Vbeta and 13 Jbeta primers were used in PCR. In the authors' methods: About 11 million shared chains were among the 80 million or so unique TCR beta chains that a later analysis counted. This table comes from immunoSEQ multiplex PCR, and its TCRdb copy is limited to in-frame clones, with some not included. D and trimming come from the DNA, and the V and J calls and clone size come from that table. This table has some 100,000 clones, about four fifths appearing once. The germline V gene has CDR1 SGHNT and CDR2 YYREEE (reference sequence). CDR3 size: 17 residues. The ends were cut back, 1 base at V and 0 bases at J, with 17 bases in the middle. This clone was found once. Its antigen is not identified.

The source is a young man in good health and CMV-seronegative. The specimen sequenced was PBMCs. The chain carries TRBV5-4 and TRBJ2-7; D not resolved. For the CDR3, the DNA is TGTGCCAGCAGCTTGTTCGGCCGGAGATTAAGCTCCTACGAGCAGTACTTC. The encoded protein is CASSLFGRRLSSYEQYF.